This paragraph covers one T cell receptor beta chain sequence. The entry originates in a study of technical replicates of blood from four donors. Data came from immunoSEQ multiplex PCR; TCRdb stores just in-frame clones and leaves some out. This sample has 55,000 to 65,000 clones, with 86% found just once. The clonotype originates from a human donor in good health. Some clones in this sample may be carry-over from other donors' samples. Sequencing used PBMCs.

The CDR3 reads CASSPPGLSYEQYF. The CDR3 region has the DNA TGTGCCAGCAGCCCGCCTGGCCTCTCCTACGAGCAGTACTTC. This chain uses TRBV11-2 with TRBJ2-7, with D uncertain. The CDR3 has 14 amino acids. Trimming removed 5 bases at V and 0 bases at J, with 11 bases between. CDR1 and CDR2 from the germline V gene are SGHAT and FQNNGV.